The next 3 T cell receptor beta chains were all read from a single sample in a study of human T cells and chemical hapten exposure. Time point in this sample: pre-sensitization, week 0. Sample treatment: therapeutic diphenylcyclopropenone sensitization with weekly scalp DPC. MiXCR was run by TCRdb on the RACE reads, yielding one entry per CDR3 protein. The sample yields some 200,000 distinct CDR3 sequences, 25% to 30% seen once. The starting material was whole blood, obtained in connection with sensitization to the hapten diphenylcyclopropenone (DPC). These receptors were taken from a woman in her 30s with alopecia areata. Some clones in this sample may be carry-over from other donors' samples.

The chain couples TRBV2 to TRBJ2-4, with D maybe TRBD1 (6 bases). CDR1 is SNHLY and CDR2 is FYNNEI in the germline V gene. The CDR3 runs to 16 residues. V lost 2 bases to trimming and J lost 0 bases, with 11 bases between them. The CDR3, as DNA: TGTGCCAGCAGTGAATTGGGCAGGGGAGCCAAAAACATTCAGTACTTC. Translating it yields CASSELGRGAKNIQYF.

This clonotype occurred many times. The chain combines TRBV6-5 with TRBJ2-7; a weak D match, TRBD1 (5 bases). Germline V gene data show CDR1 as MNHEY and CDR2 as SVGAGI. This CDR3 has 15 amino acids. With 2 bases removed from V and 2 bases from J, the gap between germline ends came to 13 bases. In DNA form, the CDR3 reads TGTGCCAGCAGTTACGCGGCCGACAGTCCCTACGAGCAGTACTTC. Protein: CASSYAADSPYEQYF.

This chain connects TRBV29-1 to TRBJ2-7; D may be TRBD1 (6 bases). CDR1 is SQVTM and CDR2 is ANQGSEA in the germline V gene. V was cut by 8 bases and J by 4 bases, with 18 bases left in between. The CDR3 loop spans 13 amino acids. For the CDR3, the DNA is TGCAGCATCAGGGTACAGGGTTTGTACGAGCAGTACTTC. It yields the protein CSIRVQGLYEQYF.